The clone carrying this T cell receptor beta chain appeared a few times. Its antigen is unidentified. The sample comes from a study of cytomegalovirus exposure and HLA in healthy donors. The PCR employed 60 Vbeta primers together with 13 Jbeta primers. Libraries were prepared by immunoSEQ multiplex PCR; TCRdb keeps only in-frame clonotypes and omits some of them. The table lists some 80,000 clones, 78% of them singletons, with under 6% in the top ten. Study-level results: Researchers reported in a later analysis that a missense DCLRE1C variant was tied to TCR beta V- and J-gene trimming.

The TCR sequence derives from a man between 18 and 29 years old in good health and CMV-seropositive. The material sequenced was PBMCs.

The CDR3 bases are TGTGCCAGCTCCATTGAGTTTAGCACCGGGGAGCTGTTTTTT. It yields the protein CASSIEFSTGELFF. V and J are TRBV2 and TRBJ2-2; D uncertain. CDR1 SNHLY and CDR2 FYNNEI come from the germline V gene. The CDR3 runs 14 residues. Trimming took 8 bases from V and 4 from J, leaving 14 bases between them. The whole variable domain, filled in from reference TRBV2 and TRBJ2-2, reads EPEVTQTPSHQVTQMGQEVILRCVPISNHLYFYWYRQILGQKVEFLVSFYNNEISEKSEIFDDQFSVERPDGSNFTLKIRSTKLEDSAMYFCASSIEFSTGELFFGEGSRLTVL.